These 6 T cell receptor beta chains originate from one sample sequenced in a study of blood T cell repertoires in COVID-19. Profiling relied on immunoSEQ multiplex PCR, and the TCRdb table lists in-frame clones only, not all of them. The sample lists approximately 440,000 clones, 70% to 90% seen once, with 10% to 15% in the top ten. Sequencing used peripheral blood. These receptors came from a woman aged 45-59 years with COVID-19, enrolled during active disease.

J is TRBJ2-2 and V is TRBV6-5; 11 bases are shared with TRBD1. The CDR3 is made up of 15 amino acids. V lost 10 bases and J lost 5; bases outside the gene matches: 9. The V gene's germline CDR1 is MNHEY and CDR2 SVGAGI. The CDR3 DNA sequence: TGTGCCATCCCCGGACAGGGGGCTGAAACCGGGGAGCTGTTTTTT. This encodes CAIPGQGAETGELFF.

The J gene is TRBJ2-7, the V gene TRBV5-4, with a possible D match to TRBD2 (7 bases). The CDR3 has 15 amino acids. Trimming pared 4 bases from V and 5 bases from J, leaving 19 bases between. The germline V gene encodes CDR1 SGHNT and CDR2 YYREEE (reference sequence). The CDR3 DNA reads as TGTGCCAGCAGCCGTTGGGGGGGCGGATGGGACGAGCAGTACTTC. Translating gives CASSRWGGGWDEQYF.

The chain recombines TRBV12-5 with TRBJ2-5, with 8 bases identical to TRBD1. The germline gives CDR1 LGHNT, CDR2 FRNRAP. The CDR3 contains 15 residues. With 6 bases clipped from V and 5 bases from J, the junction kept 11 bases outside the gene matches. The CDR3 region has the DNA TGTGCTAGTGGCCCCCCGACAGGGGTGGGGGAGACCCAGTACTTC. Translated: CASGPPTGVGETQYF.

The chain employs TRBV27 and TRBJ2-3; D is ambiguous. The CDR3 runs to 13 residues. The germline CDR1 and CDR2 sequences are MNHEY and SMNVEV (reference sequence). V lost 1 base to trimming and J lost 3 bases, with 5 bases between them. CDR3 in amino acids: CASSLFGTDTQYF. The CDR3 DNA is TGTGCCAGCAGTTTATTCGGTACAGATACGCAGTATTTT.

The chain carries TRBV30 and TRBJ2-7, with 10 bases that match TRBD2. The CDR3 sequence is 20 residues long. Trimming at V came to 0 bases and at J to 2 bases, leaving 19 bases not matched to a gene. Germline assignment: CDR1 GTSNPN and CDR2 SVGIG (reference sequence). CDR3 nucleotides: TGTGCCTGGAGTGTAACTACGTCTAGCGGGGGTAAAAGGGGCCCCTACGAGCAGTACTTC. Its translation: CAWSVTTSSGGKRGPYEQYF.

The chain recombines TRBV19 with TRBJ1-1; 7 bases are shared with TRBD1. J was trimmed by 6 bases and V by 4 bases; bases with no gene match: 5. Germline V CDR1 and CDR2: LNHDA, SQIVND (reference sequence). This CDR3 contains 13 residues. The CDR3 loop is CASSTDRESEAFF. The CDR3, as DNA: TGTGCCAGTAGTACCGACAGGGAATCTGAAGCTTTCTTT.